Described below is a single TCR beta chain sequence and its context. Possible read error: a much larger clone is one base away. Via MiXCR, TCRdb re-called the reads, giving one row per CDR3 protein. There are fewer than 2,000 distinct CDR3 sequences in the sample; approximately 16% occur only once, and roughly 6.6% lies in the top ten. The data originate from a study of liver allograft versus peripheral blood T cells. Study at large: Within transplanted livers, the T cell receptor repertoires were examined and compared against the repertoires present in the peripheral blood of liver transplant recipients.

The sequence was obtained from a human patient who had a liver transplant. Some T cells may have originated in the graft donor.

The CDR3 DNA is TGTGCCAGCGGTTTCCTTGGGGCCTACGAGCAGTACTTC. It codes for CASGFLGAYEQYF. The J gene is TRBJ2-7, the V gene TRBV27; D remains ambiguous. CDR1 MNHEY and CDR2 SMNVEV come from the germline V gene (reference sequence). CDR3 length: 13 amino acids.